This T cell receptor beta chain was captured in a study of T cell responses to AZD1222 COVID-19 vaccine. Notes on this clone: Its antigen is unknown.

Study findings and constraints: Two AZD1222 administrations were followed by greater Spike-specific TCR breadth and depth. The donors showed a predominance of white British ancestry and of females, with possible underestimation of clonal diversity. Within unmutated variant regions lay the reported targets of nearly half of spike-specific TCRs.

Clones were sequenced by immunoSEQ multiplex PCR, and TCRdb holds only the in-frame ones, with some missing. Of 130,000 or so clones detected, more than 70% appear once; the ten largest clones hold 9.5% to 15%. The V end lost 8 bases, the J end lost 2 bases, and 12 bases lay between the germline ends. Germline lookup yields CDR1 SGHAT and CDR2 FQNNGV. This CDR3 has 13 residues. This sequence originates from an adult in good health. This sequence joins TRBV11-2 and TRBJ2-5; D possibly corresponds to TRBD1 (6 bases). This sample comprised peripheral blood, obtained on day 0 of AZD1222 vaccination. The CDR3 coding sequence is TGTGCCAGCGGAACAGGGCGTCAAGAGACCCAGTACTTC. Translated, it gives CASGTGRQETQYF.